The rows below give T cell receptor beta chains drawn from one sample of a study of identical twins. TCRdb recomputed calls from the 5' RACE reads with MiXCR, one row per CDR3 protein. The table lists under 350,000 distinct CDR3 sequences, less than 9.5% of them singletons. The same data also went into a second study, on yellow fever vaccine responses in identical twins.

The specimen sequenced was CD8+ T cells sorted from blood. These receptors came from a woman between 18 and 29 years old in good health. Each CDR3 is given with its conserved first and last residue. A D gene is named only where the DNA matches it firmly. Clone size is stated in some rows and not others, as once, few, many or a class when expanded.

clone size: few
V gene: TRBV5-6
J gene: TRBJ1-2
D gene: TRBD1
CDR3 protein: CASSSGQVYGYTF
CDR3 DNA: TGTGCCAGCAGCTCGGGACAGGTTTATGGCTACACCTTC

clone size: many
V gene: TRBV7-9
J gene: TRBJ2-1
D gene: NA
CDR3 protein: CASSLETSYNEQFF
CDR3 DNA: TGTGCCAGCAGCTTAGAGACATCCTACAATGAGCAGTTCTTC

clone size: many
V gene: TRBV2
J gene: TRBJ2-5
D gene: TRBD2
CDR3 protein: CASSERLAGTLQETQYF
CDR3 DNA: TGTGCCAGCAGTGAAAGGCTAGCGGGGACTCTCCAAGAGACCCAGTACTTC

clone size: NA
V gene: TRBV10-3
J gene: TRBJ1-1
D gene: TRBD1
CDR3 protein: CAITHKTDRANTEAFF
CDR3 DNA: TGTGCCATCACCCATAAGACGGACAGGGCGAACACTGAAGCTTTCTTT

clone size: few
V gene: TRBV20-1
J gene: TRBJ2-7
D gene: NA
CDR3 protein: CSARDSGLGVAYEQYF
CDR3 DNA: TGCAGTGCTAGAGATAGTGGGCTAGGGGTGGCCTACGAGCAGTACTTC

clone size: many
V gene: TRBV25-1
J gene: TRBJ1-4
D gene: NA
CDR3 protein: CASSEDSRINEKLFF
CDR3 DNA: TGTGCCAGCAGTGAGGACAGTCGGATTAATGAAAAACTGTTTTTT

clone size: few
V gene: TRBV29-1
J gene: TRBJ2-2
D gene: TRBD1
CDR3 protein: CSVERDSTGELFF
CDR3 DNA: TGCAGCGTTGAACGGGACAGCACCGGGGAGCTGTTTTTT

clone size: NA
V gene: TRBV6-5
J gene: TRBJ1-5
D gene: NA
CDR3 protein: CASSYSLQGDQPQHF
CDR3 DNA: TGTGCCAGCAGTTACTCGTTGCAGGGCGATCAGCCCCAGCATTTT

clone size: many
V gene: TRBV4-2
J gene: TRBJ1-1
D gene: NA
CDR3 protein: CASSQDLARGEAFF
CDR3 DNA: TGTGCCAGCAGCCAAGATTTAGCGAGAGGTGAAGCTTTCTTT

clone size: many
V gene: TRBV5-1
J gene: TRBJ2-7
D gene: NA
CDR3 protein: CASSLGTGVHEQYF
CDR3 DNA: TGCGCCAGCAGCCTGGGGACGGGAGTCCACGAGCAGTACTTC

clone size: many
V gene: TRBV12-3/TRBV12-4
J gene: TRBJ2-3
D gene: TRBD2
CDR3 protein: CASSSVAGLDRTQYF
CDR3 DNA: TGTGCCAGCAGTTCTGTAGCGGGACTCGATCGCACGCAGTATTTT

clone size: few
V gene: TRBV28
J gene: TRBJ2-7
D gene: TRBD1
CDR3 protein: CASSFLPSGGSYEQYF
CDR3 DNA: TGTGCCAGCAGTTTTTTGCCGTCAGGGGGCAGCTACGAGCAGTACTTC

clone size: once
V gene: TRBV4-1
J gene: TRBJ2-1
D gene: TRBD2
CDR3 protein: CASSPRVAGVSYNEQFF
CDR3 DNA: TGCGCCAGCAGCCCGAGGGTAGCGGGGGTTTCCTACAATGAGCAGTTCTTC

clone size: NA
V gene: TRBV25-1
J gene: TRBJ1-1
D gene: TRBD1
CDR3 protein: CASSSPGQGPEAFF
CDR3 DNA: TGTGCCAGCAGTTCACCCGGACAGGGTCCCGAAGCTTTCTTT

clone size: NA
V gene: TRBV27
J gene: TRBJ2-7
D gene: NA
CDR3 protein: CASSFSAGPETYEQYF
CDR3 DNA: TGTGCCAGCAGTTTCTCCGCTGGGCCGGAAACTTACGAGCAGTACTTC

clone size: many
V gene: TRBV7-2
J gene: TRBJ2-7
D gene: NA
CDR3 protein: CASGVGLSSYEQYF
CDR3 DNA: TGTGCCAGCGGCGTGGGACTCAGCTCCTACGAGCAGTACTTC

clone size: few
V gene: TRBV12-3/TRBV12-4
J gene: TRBJ2-5
D gene: TRBD1
CDR3 protein: CASSGTGEQETQYF
CDR3 DNA: TGTGCCAGCAGTGGGACAGGAGAACAAGAGACCCAGTACTTC

clone size: many
V gene: TRBV7-9
J gene: TRBJ1-2
D gene: NA
CDR3 protein: CASSLARADGYTF
CDR3 DNA: TGTGCCAGCAGCTTAGCCAGGGCGGATGGCTACACCTTC

clone size: few
V gene: TRBV12-3/TRBV12-4
J gene: TRBJ2-1
D gene: TRBD2
CDR3 protein: CASSLTSGGQYNEQFF
CDR3 DNA: TGTGCCAGCAGTTTGACTAGCGGGGGGCAGTACAATGAGCAGTTCTTC

clone size: NA
V gene: TRBV6-4
J gene: TRBJ2-3
D gene: TRBD2
CDR3 protein: CASSVLAGSTDSQYF
CDR3 DNA: TGTGCCAGCAGTGTACTAGCGGGAAGCACAGATTCGCAGTATTTT

clone size: many
V gene: TRBV29-1
J gene: TRBJ2-5
D gene: NA
CDR3 protein: CSVEDEPGGAETQYF
CDR3 DNA: TGCAGCGTTGAAGATGAACCCGGAGGGGCAGAGACCCAGTACTTC

clone size: few
V gene: TRBV6-6
J gene: TRBJ2-7
D gene: NA
CDR3 protein: CASSPDSSEQYF
CDR3 DNA: TGTGCCAGCAGTCCGGACAGCTCGGAGCAGTACTTC

clone size: many
V gene: TRBV2
J gene: TRBJ1-1
D gene: NA
CDR3 protein: CASSEASGPLSGAFF
CDR3 DNA: TGTGCCAGCAGTGAAGCTTCCGGTCCCCTTTCGGGGGCTTTCTTT

clone size: many
V gene: TRBV6-5
J gene: TRBJ1-1
D gene: NA
CDR3 protein: CASSLTGLNTEAFF
CDR3 DNA: TGTGCCAGCAGTTTGACGGGGCTGAACACTGAAGCTTTCTTT

clone size: many
V gene: TRBV15
J gene: TRBJ1-5
D gene: NA
CDR3 protein: CATSTVGYQPQHF
CDR3 DNA: TGTGCCACCAGCACCGTGGGTTATCAGCCCCAGCATTTT

clone size: NA
V gene: TRBV19
J gene: TRBJ1-1
D gene: NA
CDR3 protein: CASSLYTEAFF
CDR3 DNA: TGTGCCAGTAGTTTATACACTGAAGCTTTCTTT

clone size: few
V gene: TRBV6-5
J gene: TRBJ2-7
D gene: NA
CDR3 protein: CASSYLQGRSDEQYF
CDR3 DNA: TGTGCCAGCAGTTACCTCCAGGGCCGATCCGACGAGCAGTACTTC